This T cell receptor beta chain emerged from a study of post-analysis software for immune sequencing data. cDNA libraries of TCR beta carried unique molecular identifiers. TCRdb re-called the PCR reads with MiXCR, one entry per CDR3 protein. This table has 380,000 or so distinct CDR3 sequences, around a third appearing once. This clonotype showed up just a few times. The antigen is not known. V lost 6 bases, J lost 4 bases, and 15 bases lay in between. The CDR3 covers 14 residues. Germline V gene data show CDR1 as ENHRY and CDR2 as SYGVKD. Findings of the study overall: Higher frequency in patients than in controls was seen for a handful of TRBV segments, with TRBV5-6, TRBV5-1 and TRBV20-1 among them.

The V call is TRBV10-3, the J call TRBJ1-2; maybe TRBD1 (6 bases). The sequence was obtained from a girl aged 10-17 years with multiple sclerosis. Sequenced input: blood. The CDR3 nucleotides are TGTGCCATCAGCAACAGGGAGGGGTCCTATGGCTACACCTTC. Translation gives CAISNREGSYGYTF.